These 10 T cell receptor beta chains were all obtained from the same sample, sequenced in a study of T cell responses to AZD1222 COVID-19 vaccine (TCRdb year 2021). Libraries were built with the immunoSEQ multiplex PCR assay. TCRdb provides this immuneACCESS table in a form limited to in-frame rearrangements. Some clones are lacking; in checked studies, under half of them reflect an unresolved V gene, and why the rest are absent is not known. This sample is represented by about 90,000 clones; roughly 90% of them were singletons. The top ten clonotypes cover about an eighth of the sample. The time point label for this specimen denotes: about 28 days (+/-7) after the second vaccine dose. The source material was peripheral blood, sampled 28 days after the second AZD1222 dose. These receptors originate from an adult who received the AZD1222 COVID-19 vaccine.

The chain has TRBV7-2 and TRBJ1-1; D uncertain. CDR1 is SGHTA, CDR2 FQGNSA, per germline. With 5 bases removed from V and 4 bases from J, the gap between germline ends came to 8 bases. This CDR3 is built from 12 residues. As DNA, the CDR3 is TGTGCCAGCAGCCCGGGGTTCACTGAAGCTTTCTTT. As protein: CASSPGFTEAFF.

This rearrangement joins TRBV5-4 to TRBJ1-3; D call uncertain. Germline assignment: CDR1 SGHNT and CDR2 YYREEE (reference sequence). The V gene lost 0 bases and the J gene lost 1 base, with 8 bases spanning the gap. This CDR3 is built from 15 residues. CDR3 in DNA: TGTGCCAGCAGCTTGGCCGCCGGATCTGGAAACACCATATATTTT. Translation: CASSLAAGSGNTIYF.

The V gene is TRBV5-5, the J gene TRBJ1-2, with D possibly being TRBD1 (5 bases). The CDR3 contains 16 residues. The V and J ends lost 4 bases and 5 bases respectively, with 21 bases between them. The germline gives CDR1 SGHKS, CDR2 YYEKEE (reference sequence). The CDR3 sequence is CASSTYRTSLGYGYTF. DNA for the CDR3: TGTGCCAGCAGCACCTATAGGACAAGTCTAGGGTATGGCTACACCTTC.

The rearrangement links TRBV29-1 to TRBJ1-2; TRBD1 agrees at 11 bases. This CDR3 spans 15 amino acids. The V segment lost 4 bases and the J segment 3 bases; nucleotides outside the gene matches: 7. Germline V gene lookup returns CDR1 SQVTM and CDR2 ANQGSEA. The CDR3 DNA reads as TGCAGCGTTGCGGGCCGGACAGGGGGCGACTATGGCTACACCTTC. It translates to CSVAGRTGGDYGYTF.

The rearrangement links TRBV11-3 to TRBJ2-5; no firm D call. In germline, CDR1 is SGHNT, CDR2 YENEEA. V lost 1 base and J lost 0, with 9 bases in between. The CDR3 has 15 amino acids. The CDR3 sequence is CASSLGPGYQETQYF. Written as DNA, the CDR3 is TGTGCCAGCAGCTTAGGCCCTGGGTACCAAGAGACCCAGTACTTC.

This clone was counted a few times. V gene TRBV7-9 combines with J gene TRBJ1-2, with unresolved D. The germline gives CDR1 SEHNR, CDR2 FQNEAQ (reference sequence). Trimming stripped 5 bases from V and 8 bases from J, with 12 bases between. The CDR3 has 12 residues. CDR3 nucleotides: TGTGCCAGCAGCAGCTTGAGGTACGGCTACACCTTC. Amino acid sequence: CASSSLRYGYTF. Full variable domain (remainder filled in from reference TRBV7-9 and TRBJ1-2): DTGVSQNPRHKITKRGQNVTFRCDPISEHNRLYWYRQTLGQGPEFLTYFQNEAQLEKSRLLSDRFSAERPKGSFSTLEIQRTEQGDSAMYLCASSSLRYGYTFGSGTRLTVV.

This clone has a single count. The V gene is TRBV21-1, the J gene TRBJ1-5. TRBV21-1 is marked as a pseudogene. This CDR3 is 15 amino acids long. The CDR3 DNA sequence: TGTGCCAGCAGCATACCGGGTCCCTCGGGGGAGCCCCAGCATTTT. Translation gives CASSIPGPSGEPQHF.

The rearrangement links TRBV27 to TRBJ1-1, with D perhaps TRBD1 (6 bases). Germline CDR1 is MNHEY and CDR2 is SMNVEV (reference sequence). V was cut by 6 bases and J by 7 bases, with 18 bases left in between. The CDR3 totals 14 residues. The DNA for the CDR3 is TGTGCCAGCAGGAGTAACAGGGAAAGAGGTGAAGCTTTCTTT. Translated: CASRSNRERGEAFF.

The rearrangement joins TRBV4-1 to TRBJ1-2; TRBD1 is a possible D gene (6 bases). Germline V gene data show CDR1 as MGHRA and CDR2 as YSYEKL. The length of the CDR3 is 15 residues. The germline V and J ends were trimmed by 0 bases and 4 bases, with 12 bases remaining between them. CDR3 bases: TGCGCCAGCAGCCAAGAGCCGACAGGATCCTATGGCTACACCTTC. It codes for CASSQEPTGSYGYTF.

V gene TRBV4-1 combines with J gene TRBJ1-3, with TRBD1 matching over 11 bases. This CDR3 spans 16 amino acids. CDR1 and CDR2 from the germline V gene are MGHRA and YSYEKL. The junction had 3 bases not matched to a gene; V was cut back by 1 base and J by 4 bases. The CDR3 coding sequence is TGCGCCAGCAGCCAAGGGGACAGGGGGGTAGGAAACACCATATATTTT. Its protein product is CASSQGDRGVGNTIYF.